This entry lists 6 T cell receptor beta chains sequenced from one sample in a study of identical twins. TCRdb recomputed calls from the 5' RACE reads with MiXCR, one row per CDR3 protein. The sample has about 660,000 distinct CDR3 sequences, less than 10% seen once. Another study also made use of these data, one on yellow fever vaccine responses in identical twins.

Sequenced input: PBMCs. The receptors here all came from a woman aged 18-35 years in good health.

The chain has TRBV14 and TRBJ2-1; TRBD2 aligns across 9 bases. Per germline, CDR1 SGHDN and CDR2 FVKESK. The CDR3 has 13 amino acids. Germline trimming cut 4 bases from V and 9 bases from J; bases unmatched to any gene: 4. The CDR3 loop is CASSPLAGSEQFF. The CDR3 bases are TGTGCCAGCAGCCCCCTAGCGGGAAGTGAGCAGTTCTTC.

CDR3 protein: CASSFAGGATGSYEQYF. The CDR3 bases are TGTGCCAGCAGCTTCGCGGGGGGGGCGACCGGATCCTACGAGCAGTACTTC. The chain joins TRBV5-5 to TRBJ2-7; 9 bases fit TRBD2. The V gene end was trimmed by 2 bases and the J gene end by 1 base; junction bases not matched to a gene: 10. Germline loops: CDR1 SGHKS, CDR2 YYEKEE (reference sequence). The CDR3 loop spans 17 amino acids.

This chain joins TRBV15 and TRBJ1-5; possible D gene TRBD1, 6 bases. The ends were cut back, 5 bases at V and 1 base at J, with 9 bases in the middle. Per the germline V gene, CDR1 is LNHNV and CDR2 is YYDKDF (reference sequence). This CDR3 spans 14 amino acids. The CDR3 loop reads CATSVGGSNQPQHF. The CDR3 bases are TGTGCCACCAGCGTAGGGGGGAGCAATCAGCCCCAGCATTTT.

A few counts support this clonotype. The V call is TRBV9, the J call TRBJ2-7; 10 positions match TRBD1. The germline V gene encodes CDR1 SGDLS and CDR2 YYNGEE. The trim removed 0 bases at V and 6 bases at J, leaving 6 bases unmatched. This CDR3 contains 15 residues. CDR3 protein: CASSVGGGQGSEQYF. The CDR3 region has the DNA TGTGCCAGCAGCGTAGGAGGGGGACAGGGGTCCGAGCAGTACTTC.

This clonotype was seen many times. V gene TRBV6-5 combines with J gene TRBJ2-3, with 8 nucleotides matching TRBD1. The CDR3 consists of 15 residues. Germline loops: CDR1 MNHEY, CDR2 SVGAGI. J gave up 5 bases and V 2 bases, and 6 bases lay outside the gene matches. In DNA form, the CDR3 reads TGTGCCAGCAGTTACCCCCAGGGGGCGGGAGATACGCAGTATTTT. It encodes CASSYPQGAGDTQYF.

This chain joins TRBV14 and TRBJ2-7; a weak D match, TRBD1 (6 bases). V was pared by 1 base and J by 0 bases, with 10 bases between. Germline V gives CDR1 SGHDN, CDR2 FVKESK. This CDR3 is built from 15 residues. The CDR3 sequence is CASSQVSDSSYEQYF. In DNA form, the CDR3 reads TGTGCCAGCAGCCAAGTGTCGGACAGCTCCTACGAGCAGTACTTC.